This T cell receptor (beta chain) was sequenced in a study of blood T cell repertoires in COVID-19 (dated by TCRdb to the early 2020s). For context, the study as a whole: Collaborator samples came from the United States, Italy and Spain and covered acute and convalescent phases of COVID-19. The prospective study material was composed of cDNA or gDNA derived from T cells, B-cell-depleted T cells, or PBMCs. Subjects who had been exposed to COVID-19, were actively infected with it, or had recovered from it provided the deeply sampled blood TCRbeta repertoires that made up the dataset. The repertoires were released in a freely available public database intended as a resource for research on the immune response to SARS-CoV-2. Samples came from the ongoing ImmuneRACE study (first 160 participants) plus 1,254 subjects from 6 global collaborators. Nearly every sample came with metadata listing a de-identified subject ID, COVID-19 status, age in years and sex. HLA class I and class II types, where available, came from metadata supplied by the sample provider rather than from assay-based typing.

On this clone: Its antigen specificity is not known. Qualities for individual bases were not recorded, and no much larger clone is one base off.

A second Seattle source provided samples from volunteer blood donors who had recovered from COVID-19. Each collaborating institution followed its own protocols to collect whole blood in K2EDTA tubes. For TCRbeta analysis, collaborator samples were shipped as frozen whole blood, as isolated PBMCs, or as DNA extracted from either sample type. On the study overall, not on this receptor specifically: The quantity of clinical and demographic metadata differed by source and by participant and was supplied without curation.

TCRbeta CDR3 regions were amplified from genomic DNA by means of the immunoSEQ Assay, a bias-controlled multiplex PCR. In the original analysis: The number of nucleated cells in each sample was estimated by amplification of reference gene primers within the assay. To quantify the absolute abundance of each unique TCRbeta CDR3 rearrangement, sequence reads were collapsed and filtered. Productive Simpson clonality was computed per sample as the square root of Simpson's diversity index over productive rearrangements. TCRdb re-hosts the immuneACCESS table, in-frame sequences only. Its copies lack some clones; in the studies checked, an unresolved V gene accounts for under half of them, and the cause for the rest is not known. V, J and clone size are taken as reported in that table, and D and trimming were inferred from the DNA itself. This sample has over 200,000 clones in its table, and approximately 89% of those were observed once. Together, the top ten hold over 7.5% of the sample.

Sequenced sample: peripheral blood. This receptor was identified in a man aged 40-49 years who had recovered from COVID-19.

The DNA sequence reads TGCGCCAGCAGCCAAGGAGTTAATCAGCCCCAGCATTTT. The encoded protein is CASSQGVNQPQHF. This sequence uses TRBV4-1 and TRBJ1-5; no D segment can be confidently identified. The junction carries 5 bases between V and J, which are trimmed by 1 base and 4 bases respectively. Spanning cysteine to phenylalanine, the CDR3 consists of 13 amino acids. Here the CDR3 DNA is all that survives: 39 bases in frame from base 1. The germline V gene supplies CDR1 MGHRA and CDR2 YSYEKL.